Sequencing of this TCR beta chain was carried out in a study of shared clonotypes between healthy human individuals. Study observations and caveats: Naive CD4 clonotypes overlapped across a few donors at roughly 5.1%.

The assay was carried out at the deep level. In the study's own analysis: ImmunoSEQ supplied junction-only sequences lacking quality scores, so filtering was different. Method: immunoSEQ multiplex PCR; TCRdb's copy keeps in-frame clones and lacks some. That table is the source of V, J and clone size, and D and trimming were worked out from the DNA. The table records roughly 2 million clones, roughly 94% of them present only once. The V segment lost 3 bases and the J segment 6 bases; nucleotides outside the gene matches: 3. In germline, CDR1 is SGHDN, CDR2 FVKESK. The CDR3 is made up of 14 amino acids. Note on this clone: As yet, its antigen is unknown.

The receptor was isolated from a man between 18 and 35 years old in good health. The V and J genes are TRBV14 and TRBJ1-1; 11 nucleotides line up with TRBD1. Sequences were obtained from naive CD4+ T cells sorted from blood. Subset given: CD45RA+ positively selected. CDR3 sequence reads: CASSQGTGGSEAFF. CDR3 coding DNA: TGTGCCAGCAGCCAGGGGACAGGGGGATCTGAAGCTTTCTTT. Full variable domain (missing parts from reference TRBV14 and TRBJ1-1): EAGVTQFPSHSVIEKGQTVTLRCDPISGHDNLYWYRRVMGKEIKFLLHFVKESKQDESGMPNNRFLAERTGGTYSTLKVQPAELEDSGVYFCASSQGTGGSEAFFGQGTRLTVV.